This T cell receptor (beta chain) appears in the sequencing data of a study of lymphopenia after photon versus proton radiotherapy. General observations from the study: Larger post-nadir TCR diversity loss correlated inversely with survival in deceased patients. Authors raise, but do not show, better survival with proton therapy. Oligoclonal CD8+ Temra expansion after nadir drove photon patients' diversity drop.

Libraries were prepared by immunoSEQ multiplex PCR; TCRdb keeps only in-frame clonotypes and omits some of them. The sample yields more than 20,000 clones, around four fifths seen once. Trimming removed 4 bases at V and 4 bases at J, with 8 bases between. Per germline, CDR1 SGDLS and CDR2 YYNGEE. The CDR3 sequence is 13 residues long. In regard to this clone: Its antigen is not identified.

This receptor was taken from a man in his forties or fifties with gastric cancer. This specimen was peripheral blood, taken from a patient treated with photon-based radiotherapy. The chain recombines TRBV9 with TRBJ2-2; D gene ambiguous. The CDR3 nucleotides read TGTGCCAGCAGCACCGGCAGCACCGGGGAGCTGTTTTTT. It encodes CASSTGSTGELFF.